This T cell receptor (beta chain) was documented in a study of blood T cell repertoires in COVID-19 (dated by TCRdb to between 2020 and 2021). With respect to the entire study: The collaborator samples originated in the United States, Italy and Spain and spanned the acute and convalescent phases of COVID-19. The prospective study material was composed of cDNA or gDNA derived from T cells, B-cell-depleted T cells, or PBMCs. Deeply sampled blood TCRbeta repertoires from subjects exposed to, actively infected with, or recovered from COVID-19 were included in the dataset. A freely available public database, intended as a resource for researchers studying the immune response to SARS-CoV-2, is where the repertoires were released. Samples were obtained from the ongoing ImmuneRACE study (first 160 participants) and from over 1,000 subjects provided by 6 global collaborators. A de-identified subject ID, COVID-19 status, age in years and sex were almost always included in the sample metadata. Where available, HLA class I and class II types were obtained from metadata supplied by the sample provider rather than from assay-based typing.

Trimming removed 5 bases from V and 7 bases from J, leaving 11 bases between the germline ends. The CDR3 has 12 amino acids, counting the end cysteine and phenylalanine. This entry keeps only the CDR3 DNA: 36 bases, framed from base 1. One collaborating source in Seattle enrolled patients during active infection and followed them longitudinally through the course of disease. Whole blood was collected in K2EDTA tubes by collaborating institutions according to the institutions' own protocols. For TCRbeta analysis, collaborators shipped samples as frozen whole blood, isolated PBMCs, or DNA extracted from either of those sample types. On the study overall, not on this receptor specifically: The quantity of clinical and demographic metadata differed by source and by participant and was supplied without curation.

As concerns this clone: Its antigen is not yet known. The input lacks base qualities; no much larger clone sits a single base away.

TCRbeta CDR3 regions were amplified from genomic DNA using the immunoSEQ Assay, a bias-controlled multiplex PCR. Regarding the original processing steps: Nucleated cell counts per sample were estimated from amplification of reference gene primers within the assay. To quantify the absolute abundance of each unique TCRbeta CDR3 rearrangement, sequence reads were collapsed and filtered. For each sample, productive Simpson clonality was calculated as the square root of Simpson's diversity index over productive rearrangements. TCRdb carries this immuneACCESS record with in-frame sequences only. Its versions omit some clonotypes, under half of them owing to an unresolved V gene in the studies checked, with the rest unexplained. V and J calls and clone size follow that table, whereas D and trimming were derived from the DNA. The sample table contains about 330,000 clones; only one count was recorded for approximately 86% of them. Roughly a tenth of the sample is in the top ten clones.

Sequencing input: peripheral blood. The chain was built from TRBV12-3 or TRBV12-4 and TRBJ1-2; TRBD1 is a possible D gene, resting on 6 matching bases. This receptor was obtained from a man aged 25-45 years with COVID-19, enrolled during active disease. In nucleotides, the sequence is TGTGCCAGCAGTCTCCAGGGGCTTGGCTACACCTTC. It specifies CASSLQGLGYTF.